This TCR beta chain is drawn from a study of blood T cell repertoires in COVID-19. Study overall: Samples representing acute and convalescent COVID-19 were sourced from the United States, Italy and Spain. T cells, B-cell-depleted T cells, or PBMCs supplied cDNA or gDNA.

In the original workflow: Reference gene primer amplification in the assay estimated nucleated cell counts. Method: immunoSEQ multiplex PCR; TCRdb's copy keeps in-frame clones and lacks some. V and J calls and clone size are those listed in that table; D and trimming were worked out from the DNA. The table records 180,000 or so clones, 70% to 90% of them present only once. Trimming cost V 5 bases and J 2 bases; bases outside gene matches: 4. The CDR3 sequence is 14 residues long. Germline loops: CDR1 SGHRS, CDR2 YFSETQ. The TCR was taken from a man aged 55 to 70 with acute or convalescent COVID-19. The rearrangement links TRBV5-1 to TRBJ2-5, with 9 bases matching TRBD1. The sample consisted of peripheral blood. CDR3 amino acids: CASSSTGGQETQYF. Here the CDR3 DNA reads TGCGCCAGCAGTTCGACAGGGGGTCAAGAGACCCAGTACTTC.